Listed below are T cell receptor beta chains from one sample, sequenced in a study of T cell responses to AZD1222 COVID-19 vaccine. Assay: immunoSEQ multiplex PCR; the TCRdb copy retains only in-frame clones and omits some. The table includes some 130,000 clones, 80% to 95% detected once. Material: peripheral blood, obtained on day 0 of AZD1222 vaccination. The receptors originated from an adult in good health. The conserved cysteine and the conserved F or W are not part of the CDR3 here. Fields, in order: J gene, V gene, CDR3 protein.

TRBJ2-2,TRBV5-4,ASSLPGPGELF
TRBJ2-7,TRBV11-3,ASSFRDNYEQY
TRBJ1-2,TRBV9,ASSVAGRSYT
TRBJ1-5,TRBV10-3,AISGQGSVQPQH
TRBJ2-1,TRBV18,ASSLLQGANEQF
TRBJ2-3,TRBV11-3,ASSLGSGADTQY
TRBJ1-2,TRBV19,ASTLQGSLDGYT
TRBJ2-2,TRBV7-2,ASSRDRSTGELF
TRBJ2-5,TRBV7-8,ASSPEVRSGETQY
TRBJ1-6,TRBV21-1,ASSKDGTATFSYNSPLH
TRBJ2-3,TRBV11-3,ASSLDRPADTQY
TRBJ2-3,TRBV21-1,ASSPPQRGGTDTQY
TRBJ1-4,TRBV5-4,ASSQQGAGTNEKLF
TRBJ2-7,TRBV3-1/TRBV3-2,ASSQDETGSYEQY
TRBJ2-4,TRBV7-2,ASREGILAKNIQY
TRBJ2-3,TRBV7-3,ASSLGGATQY
TRBJ1-1,TRBV7-2,ASSSTNTEAF
TRBJ2-5,TRBV7-9,ASSPGASIYQETQY
TRBJ1-6,TRBV7-3,ASSLTRYNSPLH
TRBJ1-4,TRBV7-2,ASSPRRGDEKLF
TRBJ1-4,TRBV29-1,SVGGQGDKLF
TRBJ1-2,TRBV7-2,ASSLRAQGAPS
TRBJ2-2,TRBV5-4,ASSLGGLGFTGELF
TRBJ2-1,TRBV7-2,ASSQWWTGIRNEQF
TRBJ2-7,TRBV5-1,ASSHELSSLGEQY
TRBJ1-5,TRBV4-1,ASSRTGAAGQPQH
TRBJ2-5,TRBV6-5,ASSYRTSGTQY
TRBJ2-1,TRBV7-3,ASSPLGSVSPDNEQF
TRBJ2-7,TRBV9,ASSAQGLAGIYEQY
TRBJ1-2,TRBV19,ASKPSGNYGYT
TRBJ1-1,TRBV29-1,STRQGGTEAF
TRBJ1-6,TRBV5-1,ASRYGTEDSPLH
TRBJ2-7,TRBV11-2,ASSLVDSYEQY
TRBJ2-3,TRBV5-4,ASSFRLAASTDTQY
TRBJ1-2,TRBV6-5,ASSIRTANYGYT
TRBJ2-1,TRBV9,ASSVPSGHSNEQF
TRBJ1-2,TRBV6-2/TRBV6-3,ASSYVTTGVDGYT
TRBJ1-5,TRBV7-3,ASTPNEGLQPQH
TRBJ1-2,TRBV15,ATSRDHLGTEDGYT
TRBJ1-4,TRBV11-2,ASSFSINEKLF
TRBJ2-2,TRBV5-6,ASSLERAGELF
TRBJ2-6,TRBV19,ASSIVMADAGANVLT
TRBJ1-1,TRBV11-3,ASSLRLGSNTEAF
TRBJ1-5,TRBV5-4,ASSSRQGAGQPQH
TRBJ1-1,TRBV25-1,ASRAGGHTEAF
TRBJ2-1,TRBV7-9,ASSLAGQGPYNEQF
TRBJ1-2,TRBV5-6,ASSLIEGYT
TRBJ2-3,TRBV18,ASSPRRLAESTDTQY
TRBJ1-2,TRBV30,AWSPQGYYGYT
TRBJ2-3,TRBV5-1,ASSFGTLLPDTQY